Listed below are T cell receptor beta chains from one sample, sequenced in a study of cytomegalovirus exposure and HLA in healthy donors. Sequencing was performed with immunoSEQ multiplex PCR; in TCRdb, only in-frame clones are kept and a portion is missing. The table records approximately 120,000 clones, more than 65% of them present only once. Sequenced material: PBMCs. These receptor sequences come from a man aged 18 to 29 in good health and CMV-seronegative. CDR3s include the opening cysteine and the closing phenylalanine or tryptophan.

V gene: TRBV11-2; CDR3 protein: CASSLDRGRSDYGYTF
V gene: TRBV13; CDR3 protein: CASSLGRSDSSNEKLFF
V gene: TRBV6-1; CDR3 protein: CASSAGTVYEQYF
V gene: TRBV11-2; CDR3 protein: CASSLVGGVETQYF
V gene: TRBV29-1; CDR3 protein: CSVAQGYEQYF
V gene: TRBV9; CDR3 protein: CASSVSAGADSPLHF
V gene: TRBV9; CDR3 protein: CASSVGQGASSYEQYF
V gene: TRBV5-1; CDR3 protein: CASSLDGLAGGRGNSYEQYF
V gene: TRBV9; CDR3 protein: CASSVGGSNQPQHF
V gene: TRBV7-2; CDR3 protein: CASSRQRNTEAFF
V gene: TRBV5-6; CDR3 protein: CASSLADRGGGYTF
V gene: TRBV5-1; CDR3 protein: CASSVAGTGHNEQYF
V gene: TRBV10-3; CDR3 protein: CAIRRGVTDTQYF
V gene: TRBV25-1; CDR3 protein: CASAGLQSSYNEQFF
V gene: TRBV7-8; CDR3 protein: CASSFSGGASEQFF
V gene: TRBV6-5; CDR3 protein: CASSSGQGAYEQYF
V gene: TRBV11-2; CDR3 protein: CASSSFGTGTSGANVLTF
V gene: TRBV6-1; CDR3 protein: CASSLESWSSYEQYF
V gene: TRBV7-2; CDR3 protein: CASSWTGDSGNTIYF
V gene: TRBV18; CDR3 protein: CASSPLVGESGNTIYF
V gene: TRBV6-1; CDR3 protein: CASSELLAGNNEQFF
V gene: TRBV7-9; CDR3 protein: CASSIREAAEAFF
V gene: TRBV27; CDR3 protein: CASSLSRQGVWAGELFF
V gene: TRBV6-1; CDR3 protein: CASSADTWTGRNTEAFF
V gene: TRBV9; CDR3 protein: CASSVDRIGSPLHF
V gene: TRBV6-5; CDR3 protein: CASSDTRRETQYF
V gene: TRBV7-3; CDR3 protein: CASSPRGLAGGTGELFF
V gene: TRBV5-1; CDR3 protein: CASSLAGQFELGGYTF
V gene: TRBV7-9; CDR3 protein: CASISGGTGYGYTF
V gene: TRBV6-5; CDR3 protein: CASSYSPGQGCGYTF
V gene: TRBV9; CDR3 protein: CASSVSVWNTEAFF
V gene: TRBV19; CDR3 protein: CASSILGTGGGNTEAFF
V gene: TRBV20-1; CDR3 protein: CSARASTEAFF
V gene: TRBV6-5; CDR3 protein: CASSYSTNPEKLFF
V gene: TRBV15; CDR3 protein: CATSRDLGGGGETQYF
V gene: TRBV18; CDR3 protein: CASSQGTGNGELFF
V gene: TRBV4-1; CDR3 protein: CASSQDGLAGGPDTQYF
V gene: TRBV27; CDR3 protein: CASSSGPEAFF
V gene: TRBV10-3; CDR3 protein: CAISEGLAGHNEQFF
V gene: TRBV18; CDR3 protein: CASSETWNSPLHF
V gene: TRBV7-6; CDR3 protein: CASSLGGGYNEQFF
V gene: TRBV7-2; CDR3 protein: CASSSLAGGRNEQFF
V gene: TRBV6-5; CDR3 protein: CASRQVANYGYTF
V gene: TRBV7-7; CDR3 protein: CASSLTLAPQETQYF
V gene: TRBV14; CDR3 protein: CASSHEANRGYGYTF
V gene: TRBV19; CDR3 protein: CASSMGGSPSTDTQYF
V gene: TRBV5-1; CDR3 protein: CASSLNSGMYQETQYF
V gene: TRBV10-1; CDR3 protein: CASSETGINYGYTF